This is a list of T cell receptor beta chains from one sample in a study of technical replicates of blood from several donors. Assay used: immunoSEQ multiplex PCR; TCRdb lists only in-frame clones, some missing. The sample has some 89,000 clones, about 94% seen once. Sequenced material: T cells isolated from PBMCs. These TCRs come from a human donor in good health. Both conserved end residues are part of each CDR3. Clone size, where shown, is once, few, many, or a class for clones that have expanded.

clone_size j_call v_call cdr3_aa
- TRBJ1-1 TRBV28 CASRPLYEATEAFF
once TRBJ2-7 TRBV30 CAWGDRDYNEQYF
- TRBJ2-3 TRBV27 CASSSDRETDTQYF
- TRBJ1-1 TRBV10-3 CAISESIPGGGTEAFF
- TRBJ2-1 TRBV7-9 CASSPPGTSIFNEQFF
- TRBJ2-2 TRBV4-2 CASTPLAGGLGTGELFF
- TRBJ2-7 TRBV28 CASSPGLAGSYEQYF
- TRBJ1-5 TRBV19 CASSRARGQGQPQHF
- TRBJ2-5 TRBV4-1 CASSPTTSGKETQYF
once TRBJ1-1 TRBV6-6 CASRLPLEEAFF
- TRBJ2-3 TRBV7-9 CASNYAQGMFGTDTQYF
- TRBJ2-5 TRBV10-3 CAIKGTDLLETQYF
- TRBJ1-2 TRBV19 CASLKSRDREGNGYTF
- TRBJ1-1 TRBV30 CAWSSNRGTEAFF
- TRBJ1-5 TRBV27 CASSLSIDSLHNQPQHF
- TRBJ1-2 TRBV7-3 CASSLKDGGGIFGYTF
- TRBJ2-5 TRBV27 CASSLRSSQETQYF
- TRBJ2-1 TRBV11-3 CASSLGGESYNEQFF
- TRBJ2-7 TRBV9 CASSVASGTPYEQYF
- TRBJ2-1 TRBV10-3 CAINSGGANYNEQFF
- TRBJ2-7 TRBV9 CASSGQGYEQYF
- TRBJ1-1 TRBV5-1 CASTFGRGYSTEAFF
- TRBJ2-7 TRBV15 CATSRGLPTLAGVEQYF
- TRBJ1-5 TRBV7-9 CASGTGDNQPQHF
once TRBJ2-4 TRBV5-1 CASSSPYSGSEAKNRNIQYF
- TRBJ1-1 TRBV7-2 CASSWNSQVWVTEAFF
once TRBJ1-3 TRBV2 CASSTDRASGNTIYF
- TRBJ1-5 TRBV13 CASSFGGGQPQHF